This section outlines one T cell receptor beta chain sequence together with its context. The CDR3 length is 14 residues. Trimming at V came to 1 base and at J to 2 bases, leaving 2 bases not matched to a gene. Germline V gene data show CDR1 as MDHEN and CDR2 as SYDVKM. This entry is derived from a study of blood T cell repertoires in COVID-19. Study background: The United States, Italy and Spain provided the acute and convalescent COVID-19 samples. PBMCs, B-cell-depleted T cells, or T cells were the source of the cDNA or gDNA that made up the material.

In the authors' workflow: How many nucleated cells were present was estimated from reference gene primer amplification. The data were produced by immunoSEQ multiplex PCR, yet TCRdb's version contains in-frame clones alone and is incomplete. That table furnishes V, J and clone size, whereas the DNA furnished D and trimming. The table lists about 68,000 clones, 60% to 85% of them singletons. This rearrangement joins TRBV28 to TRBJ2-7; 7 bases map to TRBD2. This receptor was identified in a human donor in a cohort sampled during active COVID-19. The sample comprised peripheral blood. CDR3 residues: CASSLLGGAYEQYF. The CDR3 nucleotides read TGTGCCAGCAGTTTATTGGGGGGGGCCTACGAGCAGTACTTC. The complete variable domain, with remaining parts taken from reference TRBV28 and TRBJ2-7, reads DVKVTQSSRYLVKRTGEKVFLECVQDMDHENMFWYRQDPGLGLRLIYFSYDVKMKEKGDIPEGYSVSREKKERFSLILESASTNQTSMYLCASSLLGGAYEQYFGPGTRLTVT.